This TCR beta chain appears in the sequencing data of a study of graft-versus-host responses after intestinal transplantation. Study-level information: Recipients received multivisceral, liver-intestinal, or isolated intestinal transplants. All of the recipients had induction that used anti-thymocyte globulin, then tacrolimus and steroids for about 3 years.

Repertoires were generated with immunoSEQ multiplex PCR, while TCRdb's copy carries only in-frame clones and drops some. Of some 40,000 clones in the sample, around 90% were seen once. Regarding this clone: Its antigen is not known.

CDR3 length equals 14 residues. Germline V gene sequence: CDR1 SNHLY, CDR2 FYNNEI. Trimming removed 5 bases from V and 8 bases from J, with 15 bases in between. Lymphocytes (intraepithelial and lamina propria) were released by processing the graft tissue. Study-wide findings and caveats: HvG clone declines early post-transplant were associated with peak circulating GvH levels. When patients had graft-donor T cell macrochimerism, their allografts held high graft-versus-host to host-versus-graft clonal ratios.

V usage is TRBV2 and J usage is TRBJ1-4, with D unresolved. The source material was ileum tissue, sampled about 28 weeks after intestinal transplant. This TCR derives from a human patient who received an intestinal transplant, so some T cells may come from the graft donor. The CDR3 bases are TGTGCCAGCAGTAGGTTGTCGGGTCGGGAAAAACTGTTTTTT. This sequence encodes CASSRLSGREKLFF.